Presented here are 23 T cell receptor beta chains from one specimen sequenced in a study of blood T cell repertoires in COVID-19. Only in-frame clones appear in the TCRdb table, and some are missing; sequencing was by immunoSEQ multiplex PCR. The sample carries hundreds of thousands of clones, 75% to 90% recorded once. The sample was peripheral blood. Source of these receptors: a human donor in a cohort sampled during active COVID-19.

The chain couples TRBV5-1 to TRBJ1-1; no clear D. CDR1 and CDR2 (germline): SGHRS, YFSETQ. CDR3 size: 14 residues. Deletions cut 5 bases from V and 2 bases from J, with 13 bases between. CDR3 DNA sequence: TGCGCCAGCAGATCGGGAGGCCTAAACACTGAAGCTTTCTTT. Translation gives CASRSGGLNTEAFF.

The genes are TRBV19 and TRBJ2-3; 7 positions match TRBD2. Germline V gives CDR1 LNHDA, CDR2 SQIVND (reference sequence). The trim removed 3 bases at V and 3 bases at J, leaving 6 bases unmatched. CDR3 length: 15 residues. Here the CDR3 reads CASSMLGAGTDTQYF. CDR3 in DNA: TGTGCCAGTAGTATGTTAGGAGCGGGGACAGATACGCAGTATTTT.

The count of this clone is one. V and J are TRBV5-5 and TRBJ1-1; tentative D call: TRBD1 (5 bases). The CDR3 length is 14 residues. Trimming pared 0 bases from V and 3 bases from J, leaving 9 bases between. CDR1 is SGHKS and CDR2 is YYEKEE in the germline V gene (reference sequence). CDR3 in DNA: TGTGCCAGCAGCTTGGGCGGGGCGTACACTGAAGCTTTCTTT. Its protein product is CASSLGGAYTEAFF.

The rearrangement links TRBV14 to TRBJ2-1, with 10 positions matching TRBD2. V gave up 5 bases and J gave up 1 base; unmatched junction bases: 17. The germline V gene encodes CDR1 SGHDN and CDR2 FVKESK. This CDR3 contains 20 residues. CDR3 region: CASSSWGLAGVVGSYNEQFF. In DNA, the CDR3 is TGTGCCAGCAGCTCCTGGGGCCTAGCGGGAGTCGTGGGTTCCTACAATGAGCAGTTCTTC.

CDR3 sequence: CASSLGGAYPFEQYF. CDR3 sequence (DNA): TGTGCCAGCAGCTTAGGCGGGGCATATCCTTTCGAGCAGTACTTC. The gene calls are TRBV7-9 and TRBJ2-7, with a tentative D call TRBD2 (6 bases). The CDR3 covers 15 residues. In germline, CDR1 is SEHNR, CDR2 FQNEAQ (reference sequence). With 1 base removed from V and 6 bases from J, the gap between germline ends came to 16 bases.

The V call is TRBV10-3, the J call TRBJ1-2; 10 nucleotides agree with TRBD1. CDR3 length: 13 amino acids. V gave up 2 bases and J gave up 6 bases; unmatched junction bases: 0. Germline CDR1 ENHRY, CDR2 SYGVKD. The CDR3 sequence is CAISEGTGDGYTF. DNA of the CDR3: TGTGCCATCAGTGAGGGGACAGGGGATGGCTACACCTTC.

V is TRBV6-6 and J is TRBJ2-2; D perhaps matches TRBD1 (6 bases). The germline V gene has CDR1 MNHNY and CDR2 SVGAGI (reference sequence). Trimming took off 5 bases at V and 4 bases at J, with 14 bases between the two ends. There are 15 residues in the CDR3. CDR3 bases: TGTGCCAGCAGTCCCACAGGGATGAGCACCGGGGAGCTGTTTTTT. Residues: CASSPTGMSTGELFF.

The chain carries TRBV14 and TRBJ2-7; 11 bases match TRBD2. This CDR3 region has 16 residues. With 6 bases clipped from V and 1 base from J, the junction kept 8 bases outside the gene matches. CDR1 is SGHDN and CDR2 is FVKESK in the germline V gene. CDR3 sequence reads: CASSRTSGLVSYEQYF. For the CDR3, the DNA is TGTGCCAGCAGTCGGACTAGCGGGCTAGTATCCTACGAGCAGTACTTC. The whole variable domain, filled in from reference TRBV14 and TRBJ2-7, reads EAGVTQFPSHSVIEKGQTVTLRCDPISGHDNLYWYRRVMGKEIKFLLHFVKESKQDESGMPNNRFLAERTGGTYSTLKVQPAELEDSGVYFCASSRTSGLVSYEQYFGPGTRLTVT.

The CDR3 DNA sequence: TGCAGTGCTAGTATGGCCATCCTGGAGTCTGAGCAGTTCTTC. It encodes CSASMAILESEQFF. This chain uses TRBV20-1 with TRBJ2-1; D unresolved. Germline CDR1 and CDR2: DFQATT and SNEGSKA (reference sequence). This CDR3 has 14 residues. V was clipped by 3 bases and J by 9 bases, with 18 bases between them.

The chain uses TRBV5-1 and TRBJ1-2; a weak D match, TRBD1 (5 bases). CDR3 length: 17 amino acids. Trimming shortened V by 2 bases and J by 1 base, and 18 bases separated the two germline ends. Per germline, CDR1 SGHRS and CDR2 YFSETQ. CDR3 in amino acids: CASSLLSGTRDNYGYTF. CDR3 nucleotides: TGCGCCAGCAGCTTACTTTCCGGGACTAGGGATAACTATGGCTACACCTTC.

The rearrangement uses TRBV11-2 and TRBJ2-7; TRBD1 matches 7 bases. Germline CDR1 reads SGHAT; CDR2 reads FQNNGV. V lost 4 bases and J lost 4; bases outside the gene matches: 10. The CDR3 is 15 residues long. The CDR3 protein is CASSSARQGGYEQYF. CDR3 nucleotide sequence: TGTGCCAGCAGCTCAGCCCGACAGGGCGGGTACGAGCAGTACTTC.

V usage is TRBV18 and J usage is TRBJ1-6; 8 bases are a match to TRBD1. Germline CDR1 and CDR2: KGHSH and LQKENI. With V trimmed by 4 bases and J by 7 bases, 6 bases remained unmatched. This CDR3 has 15 amino acids. The CDR3 here is CASSHRDRPNSPLHF. The CDR3 DNA is TGTGCCAGCTCACACCGGGACAGGCCCAATTCACCCCTCCACTTT.

CDR3 protein: CASSLVATSGGVEQFF. DNA of the CDR3: TGTGCCAGCAGCTTAGTCGCAACTAGCGGGGGGGTTGAGCAGTTCTTC. V and J are TRBV11-3 and TRBJ2-1, with 13 bases aligning to TRBD2. This CDR3 has 16 residues. The trim removed 1 base at V and 9 bases at J, leaving 6 bases unmatched. Germline V gene lookup returns CDR1 SGHNT and CDR2 YENEEA. The variable domain in full, completed from reference TRBV11-3 and TRBJ2-1, reads EAGVVQSPRYKIIEKKQPVAFWCNPISGHNTLYWYLQNLGQGPELLIRYENEEAVDDSQLPKDRFSAERLKGVDSTLKIQPAELGDSAVYLCASSLVATSGGVEQFFGPGTRLTVL.

The gene calls are TRBV28 and TRBJ1-6, with a weak D call TRBD1 (6 bases). There are 14 residues in the CDR3. Trimming took 7 bases from V and 7 from J, leaving 14 bases between them. Germline values: CDR1 MDHEN, CDR2 SYDVKM. DNA for the CDR3: TGTGCCAGCACGTTGCAGGGGCGGAATTCACCCCTCCACTTT. It codes for CASTLQGRNSPLHF.

This chain joins TRBV6-5 and TRBJ1-5; D is unclear. V was cut by 9 bases and J by 0 bases, with 9 bases left in between. Germline CDR1 and CDR2: MNHEY and SVGAGI. The CDR3 runs 13 residues. CDR3 coding DNA: TGTGCCAGTATGGGAGGTAGCAATCAGCCCCAGCATTTT. Protein: CASMGGSNQPQHF.

In this sample, this clone turned up a few times. The chain has TRBV15 and TRBJ1-4; TRBD1 agrees at 7 bases. This CDR3 comprises 14 residues. Germline-derived CDR1 and CDR2 are LNHNV and YYDKDF (reference sequence). V gave up 5 bases and J gave up 3 bases; unmatched junction bases: 3. In DNA, the CDR3 is TGTGCCACCAGCCTGACAGGGCCTAATGAAAAACTGTTTTTT. This codes for CATSLTGPNEKLFF.

The chain combines TRBV28 with TRBJ1-4; 7 bases line up with TRBD1. The CDR3 consists of 14 residues. V trimming: 1 base; J trimming: 7 bases; junction bases outside the gene matches: 3. The germline CDR1 and CDR2 sequences are MDHEN and SYDVKM. Here the CDR3 reads CASSLSYRGEKLFF. In nucleotides, the CDR3 is TGTGCCAGCAGTTTATCTTACAGGGGTGAAAAACTGTTTTTT.

V usage is TRBV11-2 and J usage is TRBJ1-1; 9 positions agree with TRBD1. The germline CDR1 and CDR2 sequences are SGHAT and FQNNGV. V trimming: 1 base; J trimming: 1 base; junction bases outside the gene matches: 1. CDR3 size: 15 residues. CDR3 protein: CASSLGDRENTEAFF. The CDR3 DNA reads as TGTGCCAGCAGCTTAGGGGACAGGGAGAACACTGAAGCTTTCTTT.

This chain connects TRBV19 to TRBJ1-2, with 8 bases identical to TRBD1. This CDR3 has 14 amino acids. From germline, CDR1 is LNHDA and CDR2 SQIVND (reference sequence). V was clipped by 6 bases and J by 0 bases; unmatched bases: 3. CDR3 DNA sequence: TGTGCCAGTAGCCCAGGGGGCCCTAACTATGGCTACACCTTC. Protein product: CASSPGGPNYGYTF. The full variable domain, in which reference TRBV19 and TRBJ1-2 provide the parts outside the CDR3, is DGGITQSPKYLFRKEGQNVTLSCEQNLNHDAMYWYRQDPGQGLRLIYYSQIVNDFQKGDIAEGYSVSREKKESFPLTVTSAQKNPTAFYLCASSPGGPNYGYTFGSGTRLTVV.

The J gene is TRBJ2-6, the V gene TRBV14; TRBD1 agrees at 9 bases. CDR3 length: 17 amino acids. The ends lost 4 bases at V and 2 bases at J; junction bases unmatched: 6. Germline values: CDR1 SGHDN, CDR2 FVKESK. The CDR3: CASSPQGAAAGANVLTF. As DNA, the CDR3 is TGTGCCAGCAGCCCACAGGGGGCTGCGGCTGGGGCCAACGTCCTGACTTTC.

Worth noting for this clone: Within the sample, other DNA sequences also encode this same CDR3. The V gene is TRBV7-2, the J gene TRBJ1-2, with D hard to call. This CDR3 region has 13 residues. V was shortened by 0 bases and J by 2 bases, with 4 bases between the two germline ends. Germline V CDR1 and CDR2: SGHTA, FQGNSA. CDR3 DNA sequence: TGTGCCAGCAGCTTAGCCAGAAACTATGGCTACACCTTC. Its translation: CASSLARNYGYTF.

V usage is TRBV5-1 and J usage is TRBJ2-3; TRBD1 aligns across 8 bases. This CDR3 region has 17 residues. CDR1 and CDR2 from the germline V gene are SGHRS and YFSETQ. Unmatched junction bases numbered 10, after V lost 0 bases and J lost 4 bases. The CDR3 loop is CASSLGPGQGAADTQYF. The CDR3 DNA reads TGCGCCAGCAGCTTGGGGCCTGGACAGGGAGCGGCAGATACGCAGTATTTT.

The chain is built from TRBV10-3 and TRBJ2-2; TRBD1 is a possible D gene (5 bases). Germline CDR1 reads ENHRY; CDR2 reads SYGVKD. Trimming took 3 bases from V and 6 from J, leaving 20 bases between them. The CDR3 length is 17 residues. CDR3 DNA: TGTGCCATCAGTGACGACGGAACAGGTCTTTATCCCGGGGAGCTGTTTTTT. It translates to CAISDDGTGLYPGELFF.